A selection of T cell receptor beta chains follows, all from one sample in a study of TIL therapy for anti-PD-1-resistant metastatic lung cancer. Profiled with immunoSEQ multiplex PCR; TCRdb holds only in-frame clones, not every one. The data show about 13,000 clones, with about 70% seen just once and roughly 10% held by the top ten. The specimen was tumor tissue, collected at baseline. The receptors here all came from a woman aged 30 to 85 with non-small cell lung cancer. Each CDR3 is given with its conserved first and last residue. D genes are given only for firm matches.

v_call,cdr3_length,d_call,cdr3_aa
TRBV5-6,15,TRBD1,CASSLDGQGFREQYF
TRBV19,16,TRBD1,CASSIGGTGIGPEAFF
TRBV2,17,TRBD2,CASRPTTLAGGHNEQFF
TRBV6-1,15,TRBD1,CASSEAGTGGDTQYF
TRBV28,20,.,CASSFRTGRQPFTGNQPQHF
TRBV2,12,.,CASSESNQPQHF
TRBV5-1,15,.,CASTIGGTTYNEQFF
TRBV30,18,TRBD1,CAWGRIRTRGQLNAEAFF
TRBV9,17,TRBD2,CASARTSGRGGTGELFF
TRBV10-3,13,.,CAIGSDSNQPQHF
TRBV4-2,16,.,CASSQDPNANTGELFF
TRBV6-5,14,TRBD1,CASSSTDRGREQYF
TRBV29-1,14,.,CSVRRGVGTDTQYF
TRBV28,12,TRBD1,CASKGTAYEQYF
TRBV7-8,16,.,CASSLLRTSPHQPQHF
TRBV18,15,.,CASSPRTDMNTEAFF
TRBV20-1,11,.,CSAREVYEQYF
TRBV30,13,TRBD1,CAWSPGQGNTIYF
TRBV10-3,15,.,CAISGRGKAGNTIYF
TRBV18,19,TRBD1,CASSAQSPGQGARLWGYTF